The 14 T cell receptor beta chains below were found in one sample sequenced in a study of T cells after yellow fever vaccination. TCRdb re-analysed the 5' RACE reads in MiXCR, keeping a single row per CDR3 protein. Altogether under 700,000 distinct CDR3 sequences are present, around 16% being singletons, with the ten largest covering around 16%. The sequencing here drew on PBMCs, taken about 5 days after the first yellow fever vaccination. The receptors come from a man in his late teens or twenties who received the YFV17D yellow fever vaccine.

The rearrangement uses TRBV30 and TRBJ2-2; no definite D call. Trimming pared 3 bases from V and 2 bases from J, leaving 10 bases between. The CDR3 sequence is 14 residues long. Germline CDR1 GTSNPN, CDR2 SVGIG (reference sequence). CDR3 in amino acids: CAWRARINTGELFF. CDR3 DNA: TGTGCCTGGAGAGCCAGGATTAACACCGGGGAGCTGTTTTTT.

This clonotype showed up many times. The chain links TRBV4-2 to TRBJ2-4; 9 positions agree with TRBD2. V was pared by 3 bases and J by 9 bases, with 15 bases of the junction left unmatched. The CDR3 has 17 amino acids. Germline CDR1 is LGHNA and CDR2 is YNFKEQ. DNA for the CDR3: TGTGCCAGCAGCCAGGACCTACATAGCGGGGGAGAAAGCATTCAGTACTTC. Translating it yields CASSQDLHSGGESIQYF.

This clonotype was detected only a few times. This chain connects TRBV19 to TRBJ1-1; D may be TRBD1 (6 bases). The CDR3 has 14 amino acids. Trimming took off 6 bases at V and 4 bases at J, with 15 bases between the two ends. The germline gives CDR1 LNHDA, CDR2 SQIVND (reference sequence). CDR3 coding DNA: TGTGCCAGTAGATACAGGGTAAGGGGCACTGAAGCTTTCTTT. Its translation: CASRYRVRGTEAFF.

The V gene is TRBV6-5, the J gene TRBJ1-4; D is unclear. From germline, CDR1 is MNHEY and CDR2 SVGAGI. V gave up 4 bases and J gave up 2 bases, with 17 bases separating them. The CDR3 has 17 residues. The CDR3 region has the DNA TGTGCCAGCAGTTTCTCACGGAACGGAGGGACTAATGAAAAACTGTTTTTT. Translated, it gives CASSFSRNGGTNEKLFF.

The table lists this clonotype with a few counts. The chain couples TRBV3-1 to TRBJ1-1; no firm D call. This CDR3 spans 14 amino acids. Per germline, CDR1 LGHDT and CDR2 YNNKEL (reference sequence). Trimming cost V 5 bases and J 1 base, with 11 bases left between them. The CDR3 DNA is TGTGCCAGCAGCGACACGCGGGGGAACACTGAAGCTTTCTTT. Translating gives CASSDTRGNTEAFF.

In its sample, this clonotype was seen a few times. The rearrangement joins TRBV20-1 to TRBJ2-3; TRBD2 aligns across 11 bases. V trimming: 5 bases; J trimming: 6 bases; junction bases outside the gene matches: 4. The CDR3 consists of 13 residues. Germline lookup yields CDR1 DFQATT and CDR2 SNEGSKA (reference sequence). CDR3 DNA: TGCAGTGCTCTTAGCGGGGGGGTGGATACGCAGTATTTT. Translated: CSALSGGVDTQYF.

The CDR3 here is CASSPSSRETQYF. The DNA for the CDR3 is TGTGCCAGCAGTCCATCCTCGCGGGAGACCCAGTACTTC. The gene calls are TRBV21-1 and TRBJ2-5. TRBV21-1 is reported as a pseudogene. This CDR3 contains 13 residues.

The V call is TRBV6-1, the J call TRBJ1-5; unclear D gene. The germline gives CDR1 MNHNS, CDR2 SASEGT. V was shortened by 4 bases and J by 3 bases, with 7 bases between the two germline ends. The CDR3 is 13 amino acids. The CDR3 loop is CASSGGYNQPQHF. The DNA of the CDR3 is TGTGCCAGCAGTGGCGGGTACAATCAGCCCCAGCATTTT.

Many counts were recorded for this clonotype. The chain links TRBV5-4 to TRBJ2-7; the match to TRBD2 covers 13 bases. The junction had 0 bases not matched to a gene; V was cut back by 0 bases and J by 0 bases. Germline V gene lookup returns CDR1 SGHNT and CDR2 YYREEE (reference sequence). The CDR3 extends over 16 amino acids. DNA for the CDR3: TGTGCCAGCAGCTTGGGACTAGCGGGGGGCTCCTACGAGCAGTACTTC. Its translation: CASSLGLAGGSYEQYF. The complete variable domain, with remaining parts taken from reference TRBV5-4 and TRBJ2-7, reads ETGVTQSPTHLIKTRGQQVTLRCSSQSGHNTVSWYQQALGQGPQFIFQYYREEENGRGNFPPRFSGLQFPNYSSELNVNALELDDSALYLCASSLGLAGGSYEQYFGPGTRLTVT.

The table lists this clonotype with many counts. The V call is TRBV20-1, the J call TRBJ2-3, with D hard to call. This CDR3 is built from 12 residues. V lost 3 bases to trimming and J lost 2 bases, with 6 bases between them. CDR1 is DFQATT and CDR2 is SNEGSKA in the germline V gene (reference sequence). This CDR3 reads CSASTVTDTQYF. CDR3 DNA: TGCAGTGCTAGCACTGTCACAGATACGCAGTATTTT.

This clonotype was observed a few times. The chain links TRBV18 to TRBJ2-1; D tentatively fits TRBD1 or TRBD2 (5 bases each). The CDR3 runs 15 residues. V was pared by 6 bases and J by 4 bases, with 16 bases between. The germline gives CDR1 KGHSH, CDR2 LQKENI. The CDR3 here is CASSPIAQGYNEQFF. CDR3 coding DNA: TGTGCCAGCTCCCCAATAGCGCAGGGATACAATGAGCAGTTCTTC.

This clonotype has ten or more counts. J is TRBJ2-5 and V is TRBV20-1; 7 bases are shared with TRBD1. The CDR3 length is 14 residues. V shed 3 bases, J shed 5 bases, and the junction held 9 bases outside the gene matches. Germline V gene lookup returns CDR1 DFQATT and CDR2 SNEGSKA (reference sequence). CDR3 residues: CSARLGDRVETQYF. Here the CDR3 DNA reads TGCAGTGCTAGGCTCGGTGACAGGGTCGAGACCCAGTACTTC.

V gene TRBV7-3 combines with J gene TRBJ2-5; D is unclear. V gave up 6 bases and J gave up 1 base, with 9 bases separating them. CDR3 length: 13 amino acids. The germline V gene encodes CDR1 SGHTA and CDR2 FQGTGA. This chain's CDR3 is CASSRALQETQYF. DNA for the CDR3: TGTGCCAGCAGTCGGGCGCTCCAAGAGACCCAGTACTTC.

This clonotype was picked up a small number of times. The J gene is TRBJ1-2, the V gene TRBV12-3 or TRBV12-4; tentatively, D is TRBD1 (5 bases). V was pared by 3 bases and J by 5 bases, with 19 bases between. CDR3 length: 16 residues. The CDR3 is CASSFYSGAFSYGYTF. The DNA of the CDR3 is TGTGCCAGCAGTTTCTATTCCGGGGCTTTCTCATATGGCTACACCTTC.